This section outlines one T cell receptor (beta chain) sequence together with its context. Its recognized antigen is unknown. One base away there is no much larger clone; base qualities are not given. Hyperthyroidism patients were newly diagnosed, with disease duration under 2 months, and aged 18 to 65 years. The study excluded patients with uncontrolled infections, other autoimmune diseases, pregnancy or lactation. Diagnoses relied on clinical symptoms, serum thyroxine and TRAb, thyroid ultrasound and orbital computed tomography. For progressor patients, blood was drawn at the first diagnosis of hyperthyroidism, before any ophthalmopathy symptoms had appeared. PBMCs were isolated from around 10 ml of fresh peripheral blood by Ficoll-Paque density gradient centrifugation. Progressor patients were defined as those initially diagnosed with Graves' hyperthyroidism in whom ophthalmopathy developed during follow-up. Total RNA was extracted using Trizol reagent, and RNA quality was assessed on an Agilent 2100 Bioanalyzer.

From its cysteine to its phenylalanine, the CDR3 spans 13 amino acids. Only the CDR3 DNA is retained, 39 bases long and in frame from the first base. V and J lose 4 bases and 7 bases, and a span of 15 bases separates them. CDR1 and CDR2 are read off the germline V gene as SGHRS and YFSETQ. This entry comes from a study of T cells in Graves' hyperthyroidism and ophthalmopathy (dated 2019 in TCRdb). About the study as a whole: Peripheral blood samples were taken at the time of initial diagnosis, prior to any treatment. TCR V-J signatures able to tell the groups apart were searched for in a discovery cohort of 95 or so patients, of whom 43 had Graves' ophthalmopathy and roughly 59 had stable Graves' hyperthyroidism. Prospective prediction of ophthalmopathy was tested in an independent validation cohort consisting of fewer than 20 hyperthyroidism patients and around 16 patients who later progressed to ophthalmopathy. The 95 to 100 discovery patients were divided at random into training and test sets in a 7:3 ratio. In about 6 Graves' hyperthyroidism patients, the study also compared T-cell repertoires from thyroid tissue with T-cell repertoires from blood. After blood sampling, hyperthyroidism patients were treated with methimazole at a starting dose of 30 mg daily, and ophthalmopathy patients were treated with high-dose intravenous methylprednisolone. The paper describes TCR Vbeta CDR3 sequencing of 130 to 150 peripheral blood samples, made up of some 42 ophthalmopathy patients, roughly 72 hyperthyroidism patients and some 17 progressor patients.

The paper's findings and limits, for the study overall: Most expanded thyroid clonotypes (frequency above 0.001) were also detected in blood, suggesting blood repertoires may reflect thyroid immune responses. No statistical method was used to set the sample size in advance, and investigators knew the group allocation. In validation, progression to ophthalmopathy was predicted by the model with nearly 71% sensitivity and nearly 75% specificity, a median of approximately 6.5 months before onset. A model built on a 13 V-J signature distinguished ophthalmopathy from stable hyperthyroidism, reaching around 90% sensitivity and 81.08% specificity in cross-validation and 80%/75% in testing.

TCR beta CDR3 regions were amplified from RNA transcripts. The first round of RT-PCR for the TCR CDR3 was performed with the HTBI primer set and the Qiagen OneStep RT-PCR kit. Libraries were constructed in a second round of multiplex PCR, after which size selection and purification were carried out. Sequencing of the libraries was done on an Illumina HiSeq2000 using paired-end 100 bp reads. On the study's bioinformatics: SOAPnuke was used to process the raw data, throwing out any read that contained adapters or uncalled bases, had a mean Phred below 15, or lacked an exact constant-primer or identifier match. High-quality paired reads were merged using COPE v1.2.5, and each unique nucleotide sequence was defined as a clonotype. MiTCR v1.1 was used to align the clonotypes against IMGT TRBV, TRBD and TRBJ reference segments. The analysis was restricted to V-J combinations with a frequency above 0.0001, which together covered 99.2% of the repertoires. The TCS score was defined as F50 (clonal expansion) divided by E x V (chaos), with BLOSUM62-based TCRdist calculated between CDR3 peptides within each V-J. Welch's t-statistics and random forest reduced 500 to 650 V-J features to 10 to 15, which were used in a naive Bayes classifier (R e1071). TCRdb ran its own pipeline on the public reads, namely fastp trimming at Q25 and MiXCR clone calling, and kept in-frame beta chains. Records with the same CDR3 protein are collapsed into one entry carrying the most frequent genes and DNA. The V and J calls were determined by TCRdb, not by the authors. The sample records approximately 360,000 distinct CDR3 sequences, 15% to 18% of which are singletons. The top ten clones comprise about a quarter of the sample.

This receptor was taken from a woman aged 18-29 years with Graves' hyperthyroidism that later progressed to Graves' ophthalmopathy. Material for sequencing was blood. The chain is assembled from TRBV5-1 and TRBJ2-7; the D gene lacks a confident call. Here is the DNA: TGCGCCAGCAGCCGGACCTGCGGTTTTGAGCAGTACTTC. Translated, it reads CASSRTCGFEQYF.